What follows are 29 T cell receptor beta chains derived from one specimen sequenced in a study of blood T cell repertoires in COVID-19. Measured with immunoSEQ multiplex PCR; TCRdb has only the in-frame clones, and not every one. This sample has more than 200,000 clones, with just under 90% found just once. Sequencing used peripheral blood. These receptors were collected from a man aged 25 to 40 with COVID-19, enrolled during active disease.

The V gene is TRBV7-9, the J gene TRBJ1-3, with a tentative D call TRBD1 (5 bases). This CDR3 region has 13 residues. Germline CDR1 is SEHNR and CDR2 is FQNEAQ (reference sequence). V was pared by 3 bases and J by 7 bases, with 10 bases between. DNA for the CDR3: TGTGCCAGCAGCTTTCTCAGGGCGAACACCATATATTTT. Protein: CASSFLRANTIYF.

The rearrangement links TRBV27 to TRBJ1-2; 7 bases fit TRBD1. The CDR3 has 15 residues. CDR1 is MNHEY and CDR2 is SMNVEV in the germline V gene (reference sequence). The trim removed 4 bases at V and 4 bases at J, leaving 9 bases unmatched. CDR3 residues: CASSSLKGGSYGYTF. CDR3 bases: TGTGCCAGCAGTTCCCTGAAAGGGGGCAGCTATGGCTACACCTTC.

The rearrangement links TRBV7-3 to TRBJ1-6; tentative D call: TRBD1 (6 bases). This CDR3 has 16 amino acids. CDR1 is SGHTA, CDR2 FQGTGA, per germline. The V and J ends lost 0 bases and 5 bases respectively, with 11 bases between them. Here the CDR3 DNA reads TGTGCCAGCAGCTTAACGGGACACCAGAATAATTCACCCCTCCACTTT. Encoded protein: CASSLTGHQNNSPLHF.

V and J are TRBV2 and TRBJ2-1, with 8 bases identical to TRBD2. Germline assignment: CDR1 SNHLY and CDR2 FYNNEI. J lost 2 bases, V lost 6 bases, and 6 bases had no gene match. The CDR3 covers 15 residues. The CDR3 protein is CASRKERETYNEQFF. For the CDR3, the DNA is TGTGCCAGCAGAAAGGAGCGGGAGACCTACAATGAGCAGTTCTTC. The variable domain in full, completed from reference TRBV2 and TRBJ2-1, reads EPEVTQTPSHQVTQMGQEVILRCVPISNHLYFYWYRQILGQKVEFLVSFYNNEISEKSEIFDDQFSVERPDGSNFTLKIRSTKLEDSAMYFCASRKERETYNEQFFGPGTRLTVL.

The chain is built from TRBV18 and TRBJ1-1; the match to TRBD1 covers 10 bases. The CDR3 runs 15 residues. Germline V gene sequence: CDR1 KGHSH, CDR2 LQKENI. V trimming: 3 bases; J trimming: 4 bases; junction bases outside the gene matches: 5. Here the CDR3 DNA reads TGTGCCAGCTCACCTTGGGACAGGGGAACCACTGAAGCTTTCTTT. As protein: CASSPWDRGTTEAFF.

The chain carries TRBV5-4 and TRBJ2-7; 7 bases are shared with TRBD1. Germline CDR1 reads SGHNT; CDR2 reads YYREEE (reference sequence). J was trimmed by 4 bases and V by 3 bases; bases with no gene match: 4. The CDR3 loop spans 13 amino acids. The CDR3 DNA follows: TGTGCCAGCAGCTCCGGACAGGAATACGAGCAGTACTTC. Protein sequence: CASSSGQEYEQYF.

The chain carries TRBV4-3 and TRBJ2-1; D perhaps matches TRBD1 (5 bases). This CDR3 is built from 17 residues. Between the trimmed V and J ends, which lost 4 bases and 2 bases, there was a span of 18 bases. The germline V gene encodes CDR1 LGHNA and CDR2 YSLEER. The CDR3: CASSRHPADRTYNEQFF. The CDR3 nucleotides are TGCGCCAGCAGCCGCCATCCTGCAGACAGAACCTACAATGAGCAGTTCTTC.

Worth noting for this clone: In the same sample, other DNA sequences code for this CDR3. The chain is built from TRBV29-1 and TRBJ1-2, with TRBD1 matching 8 bases. V dropped 6 bases and J dropped 7; count of bases not matched to a gene: 4. CDR3 size: 11 residues. CDR1 is SQVTM and CDR2 is ANQGSEA in the germline V gene. Here the CDR3 reads CSVGDRGGYTF. In DNA, the CDR3 is TGCAGCGTGGGTGACAGGGGTGGCTACACCTTC.

The chain joins TRBV5-4 to TRBJ1-2; D not certain. CDR3 length: 15 residues. Germline V gene lookup returns CDR1 SGHNT and CDR2 YYREEE (reference sequence). V gave up 0 bases and J gave up 4 bases, with 13 bases separating them. The CDR3 reads CASSLAGQEFYGYTF. The CDR3 DNA reads as TGTGCCAGCAGCTTGGCCGGTCAGGAATTCTATGGCTACACCTTC.

The rearrangement joins TRBV3-1 (or the pseudogene TRBV3-2) to TRBJ2-2, with TRBD2 matching 8 bases. The CDR3 extends over 17 amino acids. The germline V gene encodes CDR1 LGHDT and CDR2 YNNKEL (reference sequence). Unmatched junction bases numbered 9, after V lost 4 bases and J lost 2 bases. The DNA of the CDR3 is TGTGCCAGCAGCCTCCGGACCGGGGGGGTTAACACCGGGGAGCTGTTTTTT. Amino acids: CASSLRTGGVNTGELFF.

The chain recombines TRBV7-2 with TRBJ2-1, with 12 bases matching TRBD2. With 5 bases clipped from V and 4 bases from J, the junction kept 6 bases outside the gene matches. CDR3 size: 16 residues. Germline loops: CDR1 SGHTA, CDR2 FQGNSA. CDR3 region: CASSQTSGGFYNEQFF. The CDR3 DNA sequence: TGTGCCAGCAGCCAGACTAGCGGGGGATTTTACAATGAGCAGTTCTTC.

The table lists this clone with a few counts. The rearrangement links TRBV15 to TRBJ1-6; D unresolved. This CDR3 spans 13 amino acids. The germline V gene encodes CDR1 LNHNV and CDR2 YYDKDF (reference sequence). V was shortened by 0 bases and J by 10 bases, with 7 bases between the two germline ends. CDR3 in amino acids: CATSRDRESPLHF. The DNA of the CDR3 is TGTGCCACCAGCAGAGACCGGGAGTCACCCCTCCACTTT.

This chain connects TRBV5-4 to TRBJ2-3; 9 bases are shared with TRBD2. This CDR3 has 18 amino acids. The V and J ends lost 4 bases and 3 bases, in that order; junction bases with no gene match: 15. Germline V lookup: CDR1 SGHNT, CDR2 YYREEE (reference sequence). CDR3 sequence reads: CASSRRVVGGGATDTQYF. CDR3 nucleotide sequence: TGTGCCAGCAGCCGGCGGGTAGTCGGCGGGGGGGCGACAGATACGCAGTATTTT.

The chain joins TRBV5-4 to TRBJ2-1; 7 bases are shared with TRBD2. Trimming at V came to 4 bases and at J to 1 base, leaving 5 bases not matched to a gene. CDR1 is SGHNT, CDR2 YYREEE, per germline (reference sequence). This CDR3 is built from 15 residues. The CDR3 is CASSKTSASYNEQFF. The CDR3, as DNA: TGTGCCAGCAGCAAAACTAGCGCATCCTACAATGAGCAGTTCTTC.

This chain joins TRBV10-3 and TRBJ2-5; the D is unclear. This CDR3 comprises 13 residues. The V end was cut by 3 bases, the J end by 7 bases, with 12 bases between. CDR1 and CDR2 from the germline V gene are ENHRY and SYGVKD. CDR3 amino acids: CAISDLSYGTQYF. CDR3 in DNA: TGTGCCATCAGTGATCTGTCGTACGGGACCCAGTACTTC.

The gene calls are TRBV5-1 and TRBJ2-2, with D possibly TRBD2 on 6 matching bases. V lost 0 bases and J 7 bases, leaving 16 bases between the germline ends. The length of the CDR3 is 16 residues. From germline, CDR1 is SGHRS and CDR2 YFSETQ. CDR3 sequence reads: CASSLERTNRGGELFF. The CDR3 DNA follows: TGCGCCAGCAGCTTGGAACGGACTAATCGCGGCGGGGAGCTGTTTTTT.

This chain links TRBV7-2 with TRBJ1-2, with 8 bases matching TRBD1. CDR3 size: 14 residues. CDR1 is SGHTA, CDR2 FQGNSA, per germline. Losses at the gene ends were 4 bases for V and 9 bases for J; bases not matched to a gene: 10. The CDR3 sequence is CASSWRPGQASYTF. In DNA form, the CDR3 reads TGTGCCAGCAGCTGGCGCCCGGGACAGGCAAGCTACACCTTC.

The V and J genes are TRBV15 and TRBJ2-1, with 14 positions matching TRBD2. The CDR3 totals 15 residues. The V and J ends lost 5 bases and 9 bases, in that order; junction bases with no gene match: 6. Germline lookup yields CDR1 LNHNV and CDR2 YYDKDF (reference sequence). CDR3 protein: CATSGTSGRGGEQFF. The CDR3 coding sequence is TGTGCCACCAGCGGGACTAGCGGGAGAGGGGGTGAGCAGTTCTTC.

V gene TRBV24-1 combines with J gene TRBJ2-1, with D tentatively TRBD1 (5 bases). Per the germline V gene, CDR1 is KGHDR and CDR2 is SFDVKD. Trimming cost V 2 bases and J 1 base, with 11 bases left between them. The CDR3 extends over 16 amino acids. The CDR3 spells CATSDSTALSYNEQFF. The CDR3 DNA sequence: TGTGCCACCAGTGATTCGACAGCCCTTTCCTACAATGAGCAGTTCTTC.

This clone was detected only once. The chain has TRBV5-4 and TRBJ2-1, with 14 bases that match TRBD2. The V and J ends lost 4 bases and 6 bases, in that order; junction bases with no gene match: 6. This CDR3 region has 16 residues. Per germline, CDR1 SGHNT and CDR2 YYREEE (reference sequence). CDR3: CASSVSTSGRANEQFF. The CDR3 coding sequence is TGTGCCAGCAGCGTCTCGACTAGCGGGAGGGCCAATGAGCAGTTCTTC.

This rearrangement joins TRBV7-9 to TRBJ2-7; D perhaps matches TRBD2 (6 bases). This CDR3 spans 13 amino acids. Germline V lookup: CDR1 SEHNR, CDR2 FQNEAQ (reference sequence). Trimming removed 6 bases from V and 1 base from J, with 10 bases in between. The CDR3 DNA is TGTGCCAGCAGTTCCGGGACTTCCTACGAGCAGTACTTC. It encodes CASSSGTSYEQYF. The whole variable domain, remainder taken from reference TRBV7-9 and TRBJ2-7, is DTGVSQNPRHKITKRGQNVTFRCDPISEHNRLYWYRQTLGQGPEFLTYFQNEAQLEKSRLLSDRFSAERPKGSFSTLEIQRTEQGDSAMYLCASSSGTSYEQYFGPGTRLTVT.

The gene calls are TRBV29-1 and TRBJ2-1, with D perhaps TRBD2 (5 bases). V lost 5 bases and J 2 bases, leaving 13 bases between the germline ends. The CDR3 loop spans 14 amino acids. Looked up from germline, CDR1 is SQVTM and CDR2 is ANQGSEA. CDR3 bases: TGCAGCGTTTTCCCTAGCTTCCCCTACAATGAGCAGTTCTTC. It translates to CSVFPSFPYNEQFF.

V is TRBV19 and J is TRBJ2-1; TRBD2 is a possible D gene (5 bases). Trimming removed 5 bases from V and 7 bases from J, with 21 bases in between. The CDR3 length is 16 residues. The V gene's germline CDR1 is LNHDA and CDR2 SQIVND (reference sequence). CDR3: CASSLDSGGGHNEQFF. The CDR3 DNA reads TGTGCCAGTAGTCTCGATTCTGGAGGCGGCCATAATGAGCAGTTCTTC.

The DNA of the CDR3 is TGTGCCAGCAGTCCAAGACAGAGTCGGATTGAAGCTTTCTTT. Translated: CASSPRQSRIEAFF. V usage is TRBV6-2 or TRBV6-3 and J usage is TRBJ1-1, with D tentatively TRBD1 (5 bases). The germline gives CDR1 MNHEY, CDR2 SVGEGT. Trimming pared 5 bases from V and 7 bases from J, leaving 17 bases between. The CDR3 length is 14 residues.

The chain joins TRBV6-5 to TRBJ2-1; 12 bases match TRBD2. The CDR3 consists of 14 residues. V was pared by 2 bases and J by 9 bases, with 2 bases of the junction left unmatched. Germline assignment: CDR1 MNHEY and CDR2 SVGAGI. The CDR3 sequence is CASSYVGLAGEQFF. The CDR3 DNA sequence: TGTGCCAGCAGTTACGTGGGACTAGCGGGTGAGCAGTTCTTC.

V gene TRBV10-3 combines with J gene TRBJ1-1; no clear D. The V and J ends lost 7 bases and 0 bases respectively, with 9 bases between them. Germline loops: CDR1 ENHRY, CDR2 SYGVKD. The CDR3 sequence is 13 residues long. In DNA, the CDR3 is TGTGCCATCAAGGAGGGCCTGAACACTGAAGCTTTCTTT. The encoded protein is CAIKEGLNTEAFF.

This clone was detected once. V is TRBV7-9 and J is TRBJ1-1, with 7 bases aligning to TRBD1. The junction had 5 bases not matched to a gene; V was cut back by 2 bases and J by 5 bases. CDR1 and CDR2 from the germline V gene are SEHNR and FQNEAQ (reference sequence). The CDR3 has 14 residues. This chain's CDR3 is CASSLSGRGTEAFF. The CDR3 DNA sequence: TGTGCCAGCAGCTTATCAGGCAGGGGGACTGAAGCTTTCTTT.

The gene calls are TRBV24-1 and TRBJ2-1; 13 nucleotides line up with TRBD2. This CDR3 has 16 amino acids. Germline V lookup: CDR1 KGHDR, CDR2 SFDVKD. The V segment lost 9 bases and the J segment 0 bases; nucleotides outside the gene matches: 4. Here the CDR3 reads CATSGTSGASYNEQFF. CDR3 DNA: TGTGCCACCTCCGGGACTAGCGGGGCCTCCTACAATGAGCAGTTCTTC.

The chain links TRBV24-1 to TRBJ1-2, with 8 bases matching TRBD1. Per the germline V gene, CDR1 is KGHDR and CDR2 is SFDVKD. V trimming: 5 bases; J trimming: 2 bases; junction bases outside the gene matches: 3. There are 14 residues in the CDR3. CDR3 nucleotide sequence: TGTGCCACCAGTGGCGACAGGGGAAACTATGGCTACACCTTC. Translated, it gives CATSGDRGNYGYTF.